A selection of T cell receptor beta chains follows, all from one sample in a study of T cells in Graves' hyperthyroidism and ophthalmopathy. One entry per CDR3 protein, called by TCRdb with MiXCR from the multiplex PCR reads. The sample has 300,000 to 450,000 distinct CDR3 sequences, approximately 15% seen once; the top ten hold 20%. The sequenced material came from blood. The source of these receptors is a woman aged 25 to 45 with Graves' ophthalmopathy. Both conserved end residues are part of each CDR3. The D gene is left open where the match is weak. Where a row states a size, it is once, few, many or the class of an expanded clone; other rows omit it.

V gene: TRBV7-3
D gene: TRBD1
clone size: many
J gene: TRBJ1-1
CDR3 DNA: TGTGCCAGCAGCCTAACAGGGGTGGGCACTGAAGCTTTCTTT
CDR3 protein: CASSLTGVGTEAFF

V gene: TRBV7-9
D gene: TRBD1
clone size: many
J gene: TRBJ1-6
CDR3 DNA: TGTGCCAGCAGCTTAGGTGGGACAGGGTCTTCACCCCTCCACTTT
CDR3 protein: CASSLGGTGSSPLHF

V gene: TRBV19
D gene: -
clone size: -
J gene: TRBJ2-2
CDR3 DNA: TGTGCCAGTAGTGTTTCTTTGAGGGCCACCGGGGAGCTGTTTTTT
CDR3 protein: CASSVSLRATGELFF

V gene: TRBV2
D gene: -
clone size: few
J gene: TRBJ2-7
CDR3 DNA: TGTGCCAGCAGTGTGGAGGTTACCTACGAGCAGTACTTC
CDR3 protein: CASSVEVTYEQYF

V gene: TRBV9
D gene: TRBD1
clone size: few
J gene: TRBJ1-2
CDR3 DNA: TGTGCCAGCAGCGTAGGGACAGGGTTCGGCTACACCTTC
CDR3 protein: CASSVGTGFGYTF

V gene: TRBV2
D gene: -
clone size: many
J gene: TRBJ2-7
CDR3 DNA: TGTGCCAGCCAGCAGGGCGGTAGGTACGAGCAGTACTTC
CDR3 protein: CASQQGGRYEQYF

V gene: TRBV2
D gene: -
clone size: many
J gene: TRBJ2-1
CDR3 DNA: TGTGCCAGCAGTGATCCTGTCGTCGCCTACAATGAGCAGTTCTTC
CDR3 protein: CASSDPVVAYNEQFF

V gene: TRBV5-1
D gene: -
clone size: many
J gene: TRBJ2-7
CDR3 DNA: TGCGCCAGCAGCTGGGGGAAGGCAGGGGCGTCCTACGAGCAGTACTTC
CDR3 protein: CASSWGKAGASYEQYF

V gene: TRBV2
D gene: -
clone size: many
J gene: TRBJ1-6
CDR3 DNA: TGTGCCAGCAGTGACCAGGGACACCGGTTAAATTCACCCCTCCACTTT
CDR3 protein: CASSDQGHRLNSPLHF

V gene: TRBV5-1
D gene: -
clone size: many
J gene: TRBJ2-3
CDR3 DNA: TGCGCCAGCAAAGGAGGCGGGGTATCAGATACGCAGTATTTT
CDR3 protein: CASKGGGVSDTQYF

V gene: TRBV12-3/TRBV12-4
D gene: TRBD1
clone size: few
J gene: TRBJ1-2
CDR3 DNA: TGTGCCAGCAGTTATACAGGGGGCGGTAACTATGGCTACACCTTC
CDR3 protein: CASSYTGGGNYGYTF

V gene: TRBV6-1
D gene: -
clone size: once
J gene: TRBJ2-5
CDR3 DNA: TGTGCCAGCAAGGAACCCGGGACCCAGTACTTC
CDR3 protein: CASKEPGTQYF

V gene: TRBV30
D gene: -
clone size: -
J gene: TRBJ2-5
CDR3 DNA: TGTGCCTGGGATAGGGGCCAAGAGACCCAGTACTTC
CDR3 protein: CAWDRGQETQYF

V gene: TRBV12-3/TRBV12-4
D gene: -
clone size: -
J gene: TRBJ2-2
CDR3 DNA: TGTGCCAGCAGTTCCGGGGAAACATACACCGGGGAGCTGTTTTTT
CDR3 protein: CASSSGETYTGELFF

V gene: TRBV9
D gene: -
clone size: many
J gene: TRBJ1-3
CDR3 DNA: TGTGCCAGCAGCGTGGAGGTGGGAAACACCATATATTTT
CDR3 protein: CASSVEVGNTIYF

V gene: TRBV12-5
D gene: TRBD2
clone size: many
J gene: TRBJ2-1
CDR3 DNA: TGTGCTAGTGGTTTGACTCTAGCGGGGACCTACAATGAGCAGTTCTTC
CDR3 protein: CASGLTLAGTYNEQFF

V gene: TRBV20-1
D gene: TRBD2
clone size: -
J gene: TRBJ2-7
CDR3 DNA: TGCAGTGTCCTAGCGGGAGGTGAAGTCTCCGAGCAGTACTTC
CDR3 protein: CSVLAGGEVSEQYF

V gene: TRBV5-6
D gene: TRBD1
clone size: many
J gene: TRBJ2-2
CDR3 DNA: TGTGCCAGCAGTTCGAGACAGGGGGCTGGGAACGGGGAGCTGTTTTTT
CDR3 protein: CASSSRQGAGNGELFF

V gene: TRBV9
D gene: -
clone size: few
J gene: TRBJ1-3
CDR3 DNA: TGTGCCAGCAGCGTGGACTCGCCGTCTGGAAACACCATATATTTT
CDR3 protein: CASSVDSPSGNTIYF

V gene: TRBV6-2/TRBV6-3
D gene: TRBD2
clone size: -
J gene: TRBJ2-5
CDR3 DNA: TGTGCCAGCAGCGTGACTAGCGGGGGGCCTGGTCAAGAGACCCAGTACTTC
CDR3 protein: CASSVTSGGPGQETQYF

V gene: TRBV28
D gene: TRBD1
clone size: many
J gene: TRBJ2-7
CDR3 DNA: TGTGCCAGCAGTTCTCGGACAGGGTATCGCTACGAGCAGTACTTC
CDR3 protein: CASSSRTGYRYEQYF

V gene: TRBV19
D gene: -
clone size: few
J gene: TRBJ1-6
CDR3 DNA: TGTGCCAGTCGAAGGGGGGTTTCACCCCTCCACTTT
CDR3 protein: CASRRGVSPLHF

V gene: TRBV7-8
D gene: -
clone size: -
J gene: TRBJ2-5
CDR3 DNA: TGTGCCAGCAGTCGCCACAGGTCCGGAGAGACCCAGTACTTC
CDR3 protein: CASSRHRSGETQYF

V gene: TRBV7-3
D gene: -
clone size: many
J gene: TRBJ2-7
CDR3 DNA: TGTGCCAGCAGCCCAGGCGGAGCGCCGCGGCTCGAGCAGTACTTC
CDR3 protein: CASSPGGAPRLEQYF

V gene: TRBV9
D gene: TRBD1
clone size: many
J gene: TRBJ1-2
CDR3 DNA: TGTGCCAGCAGCGGAGGGACAGGATATGGCTACACCTTC
CDR3 protein: CASSGGTGYGYTF

V gene: TRBV18
D gene: TRBD1
clone size: many
J gene: TRBJ2-3
CDR3 DNA: TGTGCCAGCTCACCTCTCGGGACAGGAAACACAGATACGCAGTATTTT
CDR3 protein: CASSPLGTGNTDTQYF

V gene: TRBV2
D gene: -
clone size: once
J gene: TRBJ1-4
CDR3 DNA: TGTGCCAGCAGAGATGGATGGAACAGAGAGGAAAAACTGTTTTTT
CDR3 protein: CASRDGWNREEKLFF

V gene: TRBV24-1
D gene: -
clone size: -
J gene: TRBJ2-1
CDR3 DNA: TGTGCCACCAGTGACCCTAGCTATGAGCAGTTCTTC
CDR3 protein: CATSDPSYEQFF

V gene: TRBV3-1
D gene: -
clone size: -
J gene: TRBJ1-4
CDR3 DNA: TGTGCCAGCAGCCAAGGGCGGGGGAGTGAAAAACTGTTTTTT
CDR3 protein: CASSQGRGSEKLFF

V gene: TRBV19
D gene: -
clone size: many
J gene: TRBJ1-1
CDR3 DNA: TGTGCCAGTATGCCTTCCTTGGGCAGGGCTTTCTTT
CDR3 protein: CASMPSLGRAFF

V gene: TRBV9
D gene: TRBD2
clone size: -
J gene: TRBJ2-5
CDR3 DNA: TGTGCCAGCAGCGTAGGGGATAGCGGGGGGCCCCAAGAGACCCAGCACTTC
CDR3 protein: CASSVGDSGGPQETQHF

V gene: TRBV20-1
D gene: -
clone size: many
J gene: TRBJ2-7
CDR3 DNA: TGCAGTGCTTTACAGTGGGGGGCGCGAATAAATGACGAGCAGTACTTC
CDR3 protein: CSALQWGARINDEQYF

V gene: TRBV15
D gene: TRBD2
clone size: -
J gene: TRBJ2-3
CDR3 DNA: TGTGCCACCAGCGAGACTAGCGGGGGGGGCCGGGATACGCAGTATTTT
CDR3 protein: CATSETSGGGRDTQYF

V gene: TRBV6-1
D gene: -
clone size: many
J gene: TRBJ1-5
CDR3 DNA: TGTGCCAGCAGTCCCGGGATGTCGAATCAGCCCCAGCATTTT
CDR3 protein: CASSPGMSNQPQHF

V gene: TRBV24-1
D gene: -
clone size: -
J gene: TRBJ1-3
CDR3 DNA: TGTGCCACCAGTGATTCCCACACCATATATTTT
CDR3 protein: CATSDSHTIYF

V gene: TRBV30
D gene: TRBD2
clone size: many
J gene: TRBJ2-1
CDR3 DNA: TGTGCCTGGAGTGGCGGGGGGGCTTCAAATGAGCAGTTCTTC
CDR3 protein: CAWSGGGASNEQFF

V gene: TRBV28
D gene: TRBD2
clone size: many
J gene: TRBJ2-5
CDR3 DNA: TGTGCCAGCAGTTTACGCGGAGCGGGGAGTTTAACCCAGTACTTC
CDR3 protein: CASSLRGAGSLTQYF

V gene: TRBV28
D gene: TRBD1
clone size: many
J gene: TRBJ1-5
CDR3 DNA: TGTGCCAGCAGTTTGTCCGGGACAGGGGATAATCAGCCCCAGCATTTT
CDR3 protein: CASSLSGTGDNQPQHF

V gene: TRBV4-1
D gene: -
clone size: -
J gene: TRBJ2-1
CDR3 DNA: TGCGCCAGCAGCCAAGAGCAAGGGGGGGATGAGCAGTTCTTC
CDR3 protein: CASSQEQGGDEQFF

V gene: TRBV27
D gene: TRBD2
clone size: many
J gene: TRBJ2-2
CDR3 DNA: TGTGCCAGCAGTAATAGCGGGGGGGCAACCGGGGAGCTGTTTTTT
CDR3 protein: CASSNSGGATGELFF

V gene: TRBV11-2
D gene: -
clone size: many
J gene: TRBJ2-2
CDR3 DNA: TGTGCCAGCAGCTTACTGGCTGGCGGAACCGGGGAGCTGTTTTTT
CDR3 protein: CASSLLAGGTGELFF

V gene: TRBV10-3
D gene: TRBD1
clone size: many
J gene: TRBJ1-3
CDR3 DNA: TGTGCCACCTGGACAGGGGAAGCAAACACCATATATTTT
CDR3 protein: CATWTGEANTIYF

V gene: TRBV19
D gene: -
clone size: many
J gene: TRBJ2-2
CDR3 DNA: TGTGCCAGCAAACACCCCCCAGGGGACACCGGGGAGCTGTTTTTT
CDR3 protein: CASKHPPGDTGELFF

V gene: TRBV12-3/TRBV12-4
D gene: -
clone size: many
J gene: TRBJ2-1
CDR3 DNA: TGTGCCAGCAGCCCAGCGACTTTGGATGAGCAGTTCTTC
CDR3 protein: CASSPATLDEQFF

V gene: TRBV3-1
D gene: -
clone size: many
J gene: TRBJ1-2
CDR3 DNA: TGTGCCAGCAGCCAAGAGATCCAAGATAACAGACCGAACTATGGCTACACCTTC
CDR3 protein: CASSQEIQDNRPNYGYTF

V gene: TRBV28
D gene: -
clone size: many
J gene: TRBJ2-7
CDR3 DNA: TGTGCCAGCAGTTTCGGGACAAATATTCACGAGCAGTACTTC
CDR3 protein: CASSFGTNIHEQYF

V gene: TRBV20-1
D gene: -
clone size: -
J gene: TRBJ1-2
CDR3 DNA: TGCAGTGCTAGAGATCCCGGACAGAACTATGGCTACACCTTC
CDR3 protein: CSARDPGQNYGYTF

V gene: TRBV6-1
D gene: TRBD1
clone size: many
J gene: TRBJ2-5
CDR3 DNA: TGTGCCAGCAGGATACAGGGGAACCAAGAGACCCAGTACTTC
CDR3 protein: CASRIQGNQETQYF

V gene: TRBV7-3
D gene: -
clone size: -
J gene: TRBJ2-5
CDR3 DNA: TGTGCCAGCAGCCCCTTGGGCCAAGAGACCCGGTACTTC
CDR3 protein: CASSPLGQETRYF